Shown below are 25 T cell receptor beta chains from a single sample sequenced in a study of post-analysis software for immune sequencing data. Prepared libraries of TCR beta cDNA carried unique molecular identifiers. TCRdb used MiXCR to reprocess the PCR reads, holding one entry per CDR3 protein. There are 450,000 to 650,000 distinct CDR3 sequences in the sample; around 44% occur only once, and around 1.7% lies in the top ten. These receptors' antigens are unknown. Notes on the study in general: Compared with controls, patients had more of about 5 TRBV segments, including TRBV5-6, TRBV5-1 and TRBV20-1.

Material: blood. All receptors come from a girl aged 10 to 17 with multiple sclerosis.

Turning to this clonotype: A junction end diverges from the germline sequence, so it may reflect a read error. J is TRBJ2-5 and V is TRBV6-1; no reliable D call. This CDR3 is 11 amino acids long. Germline CDR1 is MNHNS and CDR2 is SASEGT. Here the CDR3 reads CASIDEETQYF. The CDR3 DNA sequence: TGTGCCAGCATTGACGAGGAGACCCAGTACTTT.

V gene TRBV6-5 combines with J gene TRBJ1-6; TRBD1 matches at 8 bases. The V gene's germline CDR1 is MNHEY and CDR2 SVGAGI. The ends lost 6 bases at V and 0 bases at J; junction bases unmatched: 1. The CDR3 extends over 15 amino acids. The CDR3 here is CASRGQGSYNSPLHF. CDR3 coding DNA: TGTGCCAGCAGAGGACAGGGCTCCTATAATTCACCCCTCCACTTT.

This clonotype occurred many times. The chain recombines TRBV12-3 or TRBV12-4 with TRBJ2-7, with D possibly being TRBD2 (6 bases). The CDR3 contains 12 residues. V lost 6 bases to trimming and J lost 2 bases, with 8 bases between them. The CDR3 DNA sequence: TGTGCCAGCAGCTGGAGGGCCTACGAGCAGTACTTC. Translation: CASSWRAYEQYF.

V usage is TRBV3-1 and J usage is TRBJ2-7; 14 bases agree with TRBD2. The V gene end was trimmed by 3 bases and the J gene end by 5 bases; junction bases not matched to a gene: 6. The CDR3 is made up of 16 amino acids. The germline V gene has CDR1 LGHDT and CDR2 YNNKEL (reference sequence). The CDR3 sequence is CASSQGLAGVNDEQYF. DNA of the CDR3: TGTGCCAGCAGCCAGGGACTAGCGGGAGTAAACGACGAGCAGTACTTC.

This clonotype appeared a few times. The chain is built from TRBV10-3 and TRBJ2-5, with D unresolved. The J call may be mistaken, given a closer DNA end match to TRBJ2-7. CDR1 is ENHRY and CDR2 is SYGVKD in the germline V gene. This CDR3 has 15 amino acids. The CDR3 loop is CAISDPLLGWREQYF. CDR3 in DNA: TGTGCCATCAGTGACCCCCTCCTTGGGTGGCGCGAGCAGTACTTC.

The J gene is TRBJ2-3, the V gene TRBV20-1; maybe TRBD2 (6 bases). V shed 2 bases and J shed 2 bases, with 17 bases lying between them. Germline assignment: CDR1 DFQATT and CDR2 SNEGSKA (reference sequence). CDR3 size: 16 residues. CDR3 sequence reads: CSARYPEGWNTDTQYF. Here the CDR3 DNA reads TGCAGTGCTAGATACCCGGAGGGGTGGAACACAGATACGCAGTATTTT.

The chain couples TRBV5-6 to TRBJ2-7; no definite D call. Germline V CDR1 and CDR2: SGHDT, YYEEEE. Trimming cost V 4 bases and J 3 bases, with 11 bases left between them. The CDR3 runs to 13 residues. CDR3 loop: CASSQDTLYEQYF. CDR3 nucleotide sequence: TGTGCCAGCAGCCAAGACACCCTCTACGAGCAGTACTTC.

The chain combines TRBV5-1 with TRBJ1-1; 8 bases map to TRBD1. This CDR3 comprises 15 residues. Germline trimming cut 2 bases from V and 1 base from J; bases unmatched to any gene: 4. Germline-derived CDR1 and CDR2 are SGHRS and YFSETQ. The CDR3 DNA follows: TGCGCCAGCAGCTTCGCAGGGACAGGGAACACTGAAGCTTTCTTT. Its translation: CASSFAGTGNTEAFF.

In this sample, this clonotype turned up once. This chain joins TRBV7-9 and TRBJ1-1; 7 bases agree with TRBD1. The CDR3 covers 13 residues. The junction had 3 bases not matched to a gene; V was cut back by 3 bases and J by 5 bases. The V gene's germline CDR1 is SEHNR and CDR2 FQNEAQ (reference sequence). The CDR3 DNA reads as TGTGCCAGCAGCTTGTGGGACAGAACTGAAGCTTTCTTT. Translating gives CASSLWDRTEAFF. The whole variable domain, filled in from reference TRBV7-9 and TRBJ1-1, reads DTGVSQNPRHKITKRGQNVTFRCDPISEHNRLYWYRQTLGQGPEFLTYFQNEAQLEKSRLLSDRFSAERPKGSFSTLEIQRTEQGDSAMYLCASSLWDRTEAFFGQGTRLTVV.

The sample holds many counts of this clonotype. The rearrangement uses TRBV10-3 and TRBJ2-5; D remains ambiguous. The CDR3 consists of 13 residues. The ends were cut back, 2 bases at V and 3 bases at J, with 7 bases in the middle. In germline, CDR1 is ENHRY, CDR2 SYGVKD. Here the CDR3 reads CAISETSKETQYF. The CDR3 DNA is TGTGCCATCAGTGAGACTTCGAAAGAGACCCAGTACTTC.

The genes are TRBV10-1 and TRBJ2-1, with 10 bases lining up with TRBD2. Germline values: CDR1 WNHNN, CDR2 SYGVQD (reference sequence). J lost 8 bases, V lost 3 bases, and 7 bases had no gene match. This CDR3 has 15 amino acids. This CDR3 reads CASSEGLAGDDEQFF. The CDR3 nucleotides read TGCGCCAGCAGTGAAGGGCTAGCGGGGGACGATGAGCAGTTCTTC.

The chain recombines TRBV4-2 with TRBJ1-5, with no clear D. Germline lookup yields CDR1 LGHNA and CDR2 YNFKEQ. This CDR3 spans 15 amino acids. The V end lost 0 bases, the J end lost 7 bases, and 13 bases lay between the germline ends. CDR3 sequence reads: CASSQEAGWSQPQHF. DNA of the CDR3: TGTGCCAGCAGCCAAGAAGCGGGATGGAGCCAGCCCCAGCATTTT.

The chain joins TRBV29-1 to TRBJ2-1; TRBD1 matches at 7 bases. Germline CDR1 reads SQVTM; CDR2 reads ANQGSEA. J gave up 4 bases and V 4 bases, and 4 bases lay outside the gene matches. The CDR3 is made up of 13 amino acids. CDR3 DNA sequence: TGCAGCGTTGGGGGGACAGCATACAATGAGCAGTTCTTC. It specifies CSVGGTAYNEQFF.

The V call is TRBV2, the J call TRBJ1-2, with no clear D. The CDR3 runs to 13 residues. The germline V and J ends were trimmed by 6 bases and 8 bases, with 16 bases remaining between them. CDR1 and CDR2 (germline): SNHLY, FYNNEI. The CDR3 DNA follows: TGTGCCAGCAGCGGATTAGCCACGATGGGCTACACCTTC. It specifies CASSGLATMGYTF.

The rearrangement joins TRBV9 to TRBJ2-2, with D possibly called TRBD1 or TRBD2 (6 bases each). Germline assignment: CDR1 SGDLS and CDR2 YYNGEE. V dropped 4 bases and J dropped 0 bases, with 19 bases sitting between them. The CDR3 is 18 residues long. CDR3 DNA sequence: TGTGCCAGCAGCTCTATAGGGGGGAGACAGCCGAACACCGGGGAGCTGTTTTTT. Its translation: CASSSIGGRQPNTGELFF.

This clonotype was counted only a few times. The V gene is TRBV20-1, the J gene TRBJ2-7, with 7 bases that match TRBD1. Germline V gene data show CDR1 as DFQATT and CDR2 as SNEGSKA (reference sequence). The CDR3 extends over 13 amino acids. V shed 6 bases and J 3 bases; nucleotides not matched to a gene: 8. CDR3 nucleotides: TGCAGTGCAAACAGGGGTGGGGTCTACGAGCAGTACTTC. This encodes CSANRGGVYEQYF.

The gene calls are TRBV10-3 and TRBJ2-1, with TRBD2 matching 8 bases. CDR1 and CDR2 from the germline V gene are ENHRY and SYGVKD. This CDR3 spans 14 amino acids. V was clipped by 6 bases and J by 4 bases; unmatched bases: 5. The CDR3 sequence is CAISTSGAYNEQFF. CDR3 coding DNA: TGTGCCATCAGCACTAGCGGAGCGTACAATGAGCAGTTCTTC.

This rearrangement joins TRBV6-6 to TRBJ1-5, with 7 bases aligning to TRBD1. From germline, CDR1 is MNHNY and CDR2 SVGAGI (reference sequence). The CDR3 length is 15 residues. V lost 5 bases and J lost 4; bases outside the gene matches: 8. CDR3 coding DNA: TGTGCCAGCAGTCGATCGGGGACAGAGAATCAGCCCCAGCATTTT. This codes for CASSRSGTENQPQHF.

This clonotype was seen only a few times. The chain combines TRBV10-3 with TRBJ2-7, with D possibly being TRBD1 (5 bases). The better agreement between TRBJ2-5 and the DNA end casts doubt on the J call. CDR1 and CDR2 from the germline V gene are ENHRY and SYGVKD. CDR3 length: 14 residues. CDR3 amino acids: CAISEAREWQTQYF. CDR3 sequence (DNA): TGTGCCATCAGTGAGGCCAGGGAATGGCAGACCCAGTACTTC.

This clonotype was found a few times. This chain connects TRBV12-3 or TRBV12-4 to TRBJ2-1; D gene uncertain. The V end was cut by 6 bases, the J end by 6 bases, with 6 bases between. There are 11 residues in the CDR3. As DNA, the CDR3 is TGTGCCAGCAGCAATCCCAATGAGCAGTTCTTC. The encoded protein is CASSNPNEQFF.

This clonotype was picked up a small number of times. The J gene is TRBJ2-5, the V gene TRBV12-3 or TRBV12-4, with D possibly matching TRBD1 (6 bases). This CDR3 has 14 amino acids. With 6 bases removed from V and 4 bases from J, the gap between germline ends came to 15 bases. In DNA, the CDR3 is TGTGCCAGCAGGCGTAACAGGGTCCCAGAGACCCAGTACTTC. As protein: CASRRNRVPETQYF.

The chain recombines TRBV6-5 with TRBJ2-1; 7 nucleotides align to TRBD1. The CDR3 consists of 16 residues. Germline-derived CDR1 and CDR2 are MNHEY and SVGAGI. The trim removed 6 bases at V and 7 bases at J, leaving 15 bases unmatched. The CDR3 bases are TGTGCCAGCAGACAGGGGATGGTACCGGTAGGTAATGAGCAGTTCTTC. It is translated as CASRQGMVPVGNEQFF.

V usage is TRBV4-1 and J usage is TRBJ2-3; D uncertain. The germline V gene encodes CDR1 MGHRA and CDR2 YSYEKL. The CDR3 runs to 17 residues. Trimming stripped 0 bases from V and 2 bases from J, with 15 bases between. The CDR3 DNA reads TGCGCCAGCAGCCAAGATAGGGATCTGAGGATCACAGATACGCAGTATTTT. This encodes CASSQDRDLRITDTQYF.

The V gene is TRBV29-1, the J gene TRBJ2-7; 8 nucleotides agree with TRBD2. Per germline, CDR1 SQVTM and CDR2 ANQGSEA. The CDR3 covers 13 residues. The CDR3 protein is CGAGSGVDYEQYF. CDR3 bases: TGCGGCGCTGGTAGCGGGGTGGACTACGAGCAGTACTTC.

This clonotype came up a few times. This rearrangement joins TRBV20-1 to TRBJ2-1; perhaps TRBD2 as D (6 bases). The CDR3 has 14 amino acids. V lost 8 bases to trimming and J lost 0 bases, with 14 bases between them. CDR1 and CDR2 from the germline V gene are DFQATT and SNEGSKA (reference sequence). CDR3 region: CSPLGGPSYNEQFF. The CDR3 region has the DNA TGCAGTCCCCTGGGGGGTCCCTCCTACAATGAGCAGTTCTTC.